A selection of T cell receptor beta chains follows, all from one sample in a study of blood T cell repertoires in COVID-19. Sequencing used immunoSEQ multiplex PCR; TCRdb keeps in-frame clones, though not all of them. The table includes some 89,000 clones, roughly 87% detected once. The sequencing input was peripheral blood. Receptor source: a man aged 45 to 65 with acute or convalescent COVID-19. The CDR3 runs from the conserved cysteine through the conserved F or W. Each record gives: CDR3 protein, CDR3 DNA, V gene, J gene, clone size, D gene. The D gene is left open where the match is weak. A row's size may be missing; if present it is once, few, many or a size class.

CDR3 protein: CASSVGPGQGARNTQYF
CDR3 DNA: TGTGCCAGCAGCGTGGGGCCAGGACAGGGGGCGCGGAATACGCAGTATTTT
V gene: TRBV9
J gene: TRBJ2-3
clone size: .
D gene: TRBD1

CDR3 protein: CAISASGQGAGDGYTF
CDR3 DNA: TGTGCCATCTCTGCATCCGGACAGGGGGCTGGAGATGGCTACACCTTC
V gene: TRBV10-3
J gene: TRBJ1-2
clone size: .
D gene: TRBD1

CDR3 protein: CASGLGQGGYGYTF
CDR3 DNA: TGTGCCAGCGGCCTTGGACAGGGAGGCTATGGCTACACCTTC
V gene: TRBV6-5
J gene: TRBJ1-2
clone size: .
D gene: TRBD1

CDR3 protein: CASSKGASEAFF
CDR3 DNA: TGTGCCAGTAGTAAGGGGGCCTCTGAAGCTTTCTTT
V gene: TRBV19
J gene: TRBJ1-1
clone size: .
D gene: TRBD1

CDR3 protein: CATSDSGRGRTEAFF
CDR3 DNA: TGTGCCACCAGTGATTCCGGACGGGGGAGGACTGAAGCTTTCTTT
V gene: TRBV24-1
J gene: TRBJ1-1
clone size: once
D gene: .

CDR3 protein: CASSGTGSTDTQYF
CDR3 DNA: TGTGCCAGCAGCGGGACGGGGTCCACAGATACGCAGTATTTT
V gene: TRBV9
J gene: TRBJ2-3
clone size: .
D gene: .

CDR3 protein: CASSRSFRDRASTFSGNTIYF
CDR3 DNA: TGTGCCAGCAGCCGTTCTTTCCGGGACAGGGCCTCCACTTTCTCTGGAAACACCATATATTTT
V gene: TRBV7-6
J gene: TRBJ1-3
clone size: .
D gene: TRBD1

CDR3 protein: CASSKDRANEKLFF
CDR3 DNA: TGTGCCAGCAGCAAGGACAGAGCTAATGAAAAACTGTTTTTT
V gene: TRBV21-1
J gene: TRBJ1-4
clone size: .
D gene: .

CDR3 protein: CATSEAGTNEKLFF
CDR3 DNA: TGTGCCACCAGTGAAGCGGGTACTAATGAAAAACTGTTTTTT
V gene: TRBV24-1
J gene: TRBJ1-4
clone size: .
D gene: .

CDR3 protein: CASSDGKSGRTYNEQFF
CDR3 DNA: TGTGCCAGCAGTGACGGTAAAAGCGGGAGGACCTACAATGAGCAGTTCTTC
V gene: TRBV2
J gene: TRBJ2-1
clone size: .
D gene: TRBD2

CDR3 protein: CASSSSFSGTVSGNTIYF
CDR3 DNA: TGTGCCAGCAGCTCTAGCTTCTCGGGGACAGTCTCTGGAAACACCATATATTTT
V gene: TRBV7-9
J gene: TRBJ1-3
clone size: .
D gene: TRBD1

CDR3 protein: CASSLVGPMTEGGQFF
CDR3 DNA: TGTGCCAGCAGCTTAGTCGGACCAATGACGGAAGGGGGGCAGTTCTTC
V gene: TRBV7-6
J gene: TRBJ2-1
clone size: .
D gene: .

CDR3 protein: CATSRNRQGNEQFF
CDR3 DNA: TGTGCCACCAGCAGAAATCGACAGGGGAATGAGCAGTTCTTC
V gene: TRBV15
J gene: TRBJ2-1
clone size: .
D gene: TRBD1

CDR3 protein: CASSQDVGSPLSSYNSPLHF
CDR3 DNA: TGTGCCAGCAGCCAAGATGTTGGGTCCCCACTATCCTCCTATAATTCACCCCTCCACTTT
V gene: TRBV14
J gene: TRBJ1-6
clone size: .
D gene: .

CDR3 protein: CAWSVQVATDTQYF
CDR3 DNA: TGTGCCTGGAGTGTTCAGGTAGCGACAGATACGCAGTATTTT
V gene: TRBV30
J gene: TRBJ2-3
clone size: .
D gene: .

CDR3 protein: CASRGPTGDWQPQHF
CDR3 DNA: TGTGCCAGCAGAGGCCCCACAGGGGATTGGCAGCCCCAGCATTTT
V gene: TRBV28
J gene: TRBJ1-5
clone size: .
D gene: TRBD1

CDR3 protein: CASSPRGGSNTGELFF
CDR3 DNA: TGTGCCAGCAGCCCCCGTGGAGGGTCGAACACCGGGGAGCTGTTTTTT
V gene: TRBV7-2
J gene: TRBJ2-2
clone size: few
D gene: .

CDR3 protein: CASSSIEGDIQYF
CDR3 DNA: TGTGCCAGCAGCTCCATCGAGGGGGACATTCAGTACTTC
V gene: TRBV7-9
J gene: TRBJ2-4
clone size: once
D gene: .

CDR3 protein: CASGRDTSKLFF
CDR3 DNA: TGTGCTAGTGGTAGGGACACCTCTAAACTGTTTTTT
V gene: TRBV12-5
J gene: TRBJ1-4
clone size: .
D gene: .

CDR3 protein: CASSLDRWRKKSPLHF
CDR3 DNA: TGTGCCAGCAGCTTAGATAGGTGGAGGAAGAAGTCACCCCTCCACTTT
V gene: TRBV11-3
J gene: TRBJ1-6
clone size: few
D gene: .

CDR3 protein: CAWTSGLRGANVLTF
CDR3 DNA: TGTGCCTGGACCTCGGGACTTCGGGGAGCCAACGTCCTGACTTTC
V gene: TRBV30
J gene: TRBJ2-6
clone size: few
D gene: .

CDR3 protein: CASSYSSPESEAQYF
CDR3 DNA: TGTGCCAGCAGTTACTCGAGCCCGGAGAGTGAGGCCCAGTACTTC
V gene: TRBV6-5
J gene: TRBJ2-5
clone size: .
D gene: .

CDR3 protein: CAWINRGTGLGTEAFF
CDR3 DNA: TGTGCCTGGATTAACAGAGGGACAGGGTTGGGCACTGAAGCTTTCTTT
V gene: TRBV30
J gene: TRBJ1-1
clone size: .
D gene: TRBD1

CDR3 protein: CASSSPQSNSPLHF
CDR3 DNA: TGTGCCAGCAGTTCCCCACAGAGTAATTCACCCCTCCACTTT
V gene: TRBV28
J gene: TRBJ1-6
clone size: .
D gene: .

CDR3 protein: CASSLRTGGFSGNTIYF
CDR3 DNA: TGTGCCAGCAGCCTCCGGACAGGAGGGTTCTCTGGAAACACCATATATTTT
V gene: TRBV7-9
J gene: TRBJ1-3
clone size: few
D gene: TRBD1

CDR3 protein: CASSLQQGADEKLFF
CDR3 DNA: TGTGCCAGTAGTTTACAACAGGGGGCGGATGAAAAACTGTTTTTT
V gene: TRBV19
J gene: TRBJ1-4
clone size: few
D gene: TRBD1

CDR3 protein: CASAGEYEQYF
CDR3 DNA: TGTGCCAGCGCAGGGGAGTACGAGCAGTACTTC
V gene: TRBV6-6
J gene: TRBJ2-7
clone size: .
D gene: .

CDR3 protein: CASSIAGGYQETQYF
CDR3 DNA: TGTGCCAGTAGTATAGCGGGAGGGTACCAAGAGACCCAGTACTTC
V gene: TRBV19
J gene: TRBJ2-5
clone size: once
D gene: TRBD2

CDR3 protein: CASSSRRAADTGELFF
CDR3 DNA: TGTGCCAGCAGCTCCCGGCGGGCGGCGGACACCGGGGAGCTGTTTTTT
V gene: TRBV5-4
J gene: TRBJ2-2
clone size: .
D gene: .

CDR3 protein: CSAMQGNTIYF
CDR3 DNA: TGCAGTGCTATGCAGGGAAACACCATATATTTT
V gene: TRBV20-1
J gene: TRBJ1-3
clone size: .
D gene: .

CDR3 protein: CSVDTGTYPYEQYF
CDR3 DNA: TGCAGCGTAGATACCGGGACTTATCCCTACGAGCAGTACTTC
V gene: TRBV29-1
J gene: TRBJ2-7
clone size: .
D gene: .

CDR3 protein: CASSSKRMGGTEAFF
CDR3 DNA: TGTGCCAGCAGCTCTAAGAGAATGGGGGGCACTGAAGCTTTCTTT
V gene: TRBV7-8
J gene: TRBJ1-1
clone size: .
D gene: .

CDR3 protein: CASSPLPDSYGYTF
CDR3 DNA: TGTGCCAGCAGCCCCCTACCGGACAGCTATGGCTACACCTTC
V gene: TRBV7-9
J gene: TRBJ1-2
clone size: .
D gene: .

CDR3 protein: CATSRDYGGQPQHF
CDR3 DNA: TGTGCCACCAGCAGAGATTATGGAGGACAGCCCCAGCATTTT
V gene: TRBV15
J gene: TRBJ1-5
clone size: .
D gene: .

CDR3 protein: CASSYSGQRYGYTF
CDR3 DNA: TGTGCCAGCAGTTACTCGGGACAGCGGTATGGCTACACCTTC
V gene: TRBV6-5
J gene: TRBJ1-2
clone size: .
D gene: TRBD1

CDR3 protein: CASSERQMNYGYTF
CDR3 DNA: TGTGCCAGCAGTGAGAGACAGATGAACTATGGCTACACCTTC
V gene: TRBV6-1
J gene: TRBJ1-2
clone size: .
D gene: .

CDR3 protein: CASSLAGGISEKLFF
CDR3 DNA: TGTGCCAGCAGCTTAGCGGGAGGGATTTCCGAAAAACTGTTTTTT
V gene: TRBV7-8
J gene: TRBJ1-4
clone size: .
D gene: .

CDR3 protein: CASTAAPNTEAFF
CDR3 DNA: TGTGCCAGCACGGCGGCCCCGAACACTGAAGCTTTCTTT
V gene: TRBV27
J gene: TRBJ1-1
clone size: .
D gene: .

CDR3 protein: CASSPLSRDNEQFF
CDR3 DNA: TGTGCCAGCAGTCCCCTATCGAGGGACAATGAGCAGTTCTTC
V gene: TRBV6-2/TRBV6-3
J gene: TRBJ2-1
clone size: .
D gene: .

CDR3 protein: CASSDNNEQFF
CDR3 DNA: TGTGCCAGCAGTGACAACAATGAGCAGTTCTTC
V gene: TRBV6-1
J gene: TRBJ2-1
clone size: .
D gene: .

CDR3 protein: CASSRRGRQPQHF
CDR3 DNA: TGTGCCAGCAGTCGGAGGGGTCGACAGCCCCAGCATTTT
V gene: TRBV28
J gene: TRBJ1-5
clone size: .
D gene: .

CDR3 protein: CASSFFLETEAFF
CDR3 DNA: TGTGCCAGCAGTTTTTTCTTAGAGACTGAAGCTTTCTTT
V gene: TRBV6-5
J gene: TRBJ1-1
clone size: .
D gene: .

CDR3 protein: CAWSFPGTGNTGELFF
CDR3 DNA: TGTGCCTGGAGCTTCCCCGGGACAGGGAACACCGGGGAGCTGTTTTTT
V gene: TRBV30
J gene: TRBJ2-2
clone size: .
D gene: TRBD1

CDR3 protein: CASSSPRVEAFF
CDR3 DNA: TGTGCCAGCAGCTCTCCGCGGGTTGAAGCTTTCTTT
V gene: TRBV5-6
J gene: TRBJ1-1
clone size: .
D gene: .

CDR3 protein: CASSLVRGLSYNEQFF
CDR3 DNA: TGTGCCAGCAGCTTGGTCCGCGGTCTCTCCTACAATGAGCAGTTCTTC
V gene: TRBV11-2
J gene: TRBJ2-1
clone size: .
D gene: .

CDR3 protein: CASSAGYGYTF
CDR3 DNA: TGTGCCAGCAGCGCAGGCTATGGCTACACCTTC
V gene: TRBV9
J gene: TRBJ1-2
clone size: .
D gene: .

CDR3 protein: CASSTDTRSNQPQHF
CDR3 DNA: TGTGCCAGCAGTACGGACACCCGTAGCAATCAGCCCCAGCATTTT
V gene: TRBV2
J gene: TRBJ1-5
clone size: few
D gene: .

CDR3 protein: CASSIDRARVGGYTF
CDR3 DNA: TGTGCCAGTAGTATAGATCGGGCCAGGGTCGGTGGCTACACCTTC
V gene: TRBV19
J gene: TRBJ1-2
clone size: .
D gene: .

CDR3 protein: CASSPSVTSTDTQYF
CDR3 DNA: TGTGCCAGCAGTCCTAGCGTGACTAGCACAGATACGCAGTATTTT
V gene: TRBV27
J gene: TRBJ2-3
clone size: .
D gene: .

CDR3 protein: CASSEGGVGNTIYF
CDR3 DNA: TGTGCCAGCAGTGAGGGAGGGGTTGGAAACACCATATATTTT
V gene: TRBV25-1
J gene: TRBJ1-3
clone size: once
D gene: .

CDR3 protein: CASSEQGGTEAFF
CDR3 DNA: TGTGCCAGCAGTGAACAGGGGGGAACTGAAGCTTTCTTT
V gene: TRBV2
J gene: TRBJ1-1
clone size: .
D gene: TRBD1

CDR3 protein: CASSERVSYNSPLHF
CDR3 DNA: TGTGCCAGCAGTGAACGGGTCAGCTATAATTCACCCCTCCACTTT
V gene: TRBV2
J gene: TRBJ1-6
clone size: .
D gene: .

CDR3 protein: CASSGTGLYEQYF
CDR3 DNA: TGTGCCAGCAGCGGGACAGGGCTCTACGAGCAGTACTTC
V gene: TRBV12-3/TRBV12-4
J gene: TRBJ2-7
clone size: .
D gene: TRBD1

CDR3 protein: CASSQDGSDRVYNEQFF
CDR3 DNA: TGTGCCAGCAGCCAAGACGGGTCGGACAGGGTATACAATGAGCAGTTCTTC
V gene: TRBV3-1/TRBV3-2
J gene: TRBJ2-1
clone size: .
D gene: TRBD1

CDR3 protein: CASRGGDSSGNTIYF
CDR3 DNA: TGCGCCAGCCGAGGCGGTGATAGCTCTGGAAACACCATATATTTT
V gene: TRBV10-2
J gene: TRBJ1-3
clone size: few
D gene: .

CDR3 protein: CATSGTRTLEQFF
CDR3 DNA: TGTGCCACCTCCGGGACTAGGACTCTTGAGCAGTTCTTC
V gene: TRBV19
J gene: TRBJ2-1
clone size: .
D gene: TRBD2

CDR3 protein: CASSQGGGSYEQYF
CDR3 DNA: TGCGCCAGCAGCCAAGGAGGGGGATCCTACGAGCAGTACTTC
V gene: TRBV4-1
J gene: TRBJ2-7
clone size: .
D gene: .

CDR3 protein: CASSSTGRSPGDYGYTF
CDR3 DNA: TGTGCCAGTAGTTCGACAGGGCGTTCCCCAGGGGACTATGGCTACACCTTC
V gene: TRBV19
J gene: TRBJ1-2
clone size: .
D gene: TRBD1